A single sample gave rise to the 18 T cell receptor beta chains below, sequenced in a study of T-cell reconstitution after alpha-beta-depleted transplantation in children. A TCRbeta library incorporating unique molecular identifiers was prepared. A single record per CDR3 protein comes from TCRdb applying MiXCR to the PCR reads. This table has about 250,000 distinct CDR3 sequences, 20% to 30% appearing once. Specimen: PBMCs, mostly from graft donor cells, collected 360 days after TCRalphabeta/CD19-depleted stem cell transplant. The receptors shown here come from a female patient aged 2-10 years who had a stem cell transplant for congenital amegakaryocytic thrombocytopenia, so the T cells may come from the graft donor.

This clonotype showed up just a few times. The chain is built from TRBV12-3 or TRBV12-4 and TRBJ2-2; TRBD2 is a possible D gene (6 bases). V was cut by 3 bases and J by 6 bases, with 11 bases left in between. The CDR3 length is 14 residues. As DNA, the CDR3 is TGTGCCAGCAGTTTCGTCGGGAGCTCCGGGGAGCTGTTTTTT. Its translation: CASSFVGSSGELFF.

This clonotype showed up just a few times. This chain joins TRBV20-1 and TRBJ2-5; D unclear. Trimming removed 1 base from V and 5 bases from J, with 17 bases in between. Germline V gene data show CDR1 as DFQATT and CDR2 as SNEGSKA (reference sequence). The CDR3 totals 15 residues. The CDR3: CSARALSSSSETQYF. The DNA of the CDR3 is TGCAGTGCTAGAGCCCTTTCGTCTAGTTCGGAGACCCAGTACTTC.

The V call is TRBV11-1, the J call TRBJ1-4, with unresolved D. The germline V gene has CDR1 SGHAT and CDR2 FQDESV (reference sequence). V lost 11 bases to trimming and J lost 6 bases, with 7 bases between them. This CDR3 comprises 10 residues. CDR3 in amino acids: CAPRHEKLFF. DNA of the CDR3: TGTGCCCCACGACATGAAAAACTGTTTTTT.

This clonotype was recorded a few times. In DNA, the CDR3 is TGCGCCAGCAGCTTGACGACAGACTTTAACACCGGGGAGCTGTTTTTT. Translated, it gives CASSLTTDFNTGELFF. The J gene is TRBJ2-2, the V gene TRBV5-1, with D possibly TRBD1 on 5 matching bases. The germline CDR1 and CDR2 sequences are SGHRS and YFSETQ. V was clipped by 1 base and J by 2 bases, with 12 bases between them. This CDR3 has 16 amino acids.

This clonotype has more than one count but fewer than ten. The chain employs TRBV20-1 and TRBJ2-7; 8 positions agree with TRBD2. Germline assignment: CDR1 DFQATT and CDR2 SNEGSKA (reference sequence). V gave up 0 bases and J gave up 4 bases; unmatched junction bases: 8. The CDR3 consists of 15 residues. CDR3 sequence: CSAREPGGDKYEQYF. CDR3 nucleotide sequence: TGCAGTGCTAGAGAGCCGGGAGGGGATAAATACGAGCAGTACTTC.

Here the CDR3 reads CASSQGAGAGVGNTIYF. The DNA of the CDR3 is TGTGCCAGCAGCCAAGGGGCCGGGGCCGGCGTTGGAAACACCATATATTTT. This rearrangement joins TRBV14 to TRBJ1-3; a weak D match, TRBD1 (5 bases). CDR1 SGHDN and CDR2 FVKESK come from the germline V gene. This CDR3 is built from 17 residues. V was trimmed by 1 base and J by 3 bases, leaving 16 bases between them.

V is TRBV4-1 and J is TRBJ2-5; D is unclear. This CDR3 spans 15 amino acids. Trimming removed 1 base at V and 2 bases at J, with 11 bases between. CDR1 is MGHRA, CDR2 YSYEKL, per germline. CDR3 in amino acids: CASSQVKLSQETQYF. CDR3 coding DNA: TGCGCCAGCAGCCAAGTAAAACTATCACAAGAGACCCAGTACTTC.

This clonotype was seen only a few times. V is TRBV12-3 or TRBV12-4 and J is TRBJ2-3, with 9 nucleotides matching TRBD1. J was trimmed by 3 bases and V by 5 bases; bases with no gene match: 6. The CDR3 runs to 15 residues. The CDR3 DNA follows: TGTGCCAGCAGTCTAACAGGGGGCGGGACAGATACGCAGTATTTT. Protein product: CASSLTGGGTDTQYF.

The CDR3 here is CASSLDRGGGNQPQHF. The CDR3 DNA follows: TGTGCCAGCAGTTTGGATAGGGGGGGGGGCAATCAGCCCCAGCATTTT. The chain uses TRBV12-3 or TRBV12-4 and TRBJ1-5; tentative D call: TRBD1 (6 bases). The CDR3 extends over 16 amino acids. V was clipped by 3 bases and J by 2 bases, with 14 bases between them.

This clonotype has at least ten counts. The chain couples TRBV24-1 to TRBJ2-5, with 7 bases matching TRBD2. The CDR3 length is 15 residues. The germline V gene encodes CDR1 KGHDR and CDR2 SFDVKD. With 3 bases clipped from V and 4 bases from J, the junction kept 7 bases outside the gene matches. The CDR3 region is CATSDGTSVLETQYF. CDR3 sequence (DNA): TGTGCCACCAGTGATGGAACTAGCGTTCTAGAGACCCAGTACTTC.

The V call is TRBV18, the J call TRBJ2-3; TRBD2 aligns across 12 bases. The V gene end was trimmed by 0 bases and the J gene end by 0 bases; junction bases not matched to a gene: 13. Germline values: CDR1 KGHSH, CDR2 LQKENI. The length of the CDR3 is 21 residues. The CDR3 region is CASSPPRLAGEVIRSTDTQYF. The CDR3 region has the DNA TGTGCCAGCTCACCACCACGACTAGCGGGAGAAGTTATAAGGAGCACAGATACGCAGTATTTT.

In its sample, this clonotype was seen a few times. J is TRBJ2-3 and V is TRBV4-1, with TRBD1 matching over 7 bases. The CDR3 length is 18 residues. Looked up from germline, CDR1 is MGHRA and CDR2 is YSYEKL. V trimming: 0 bases; J trimming: 2 bases; junction bases outside the gene matches: 11. The chain's CDR3 is CASSQEWTGAPNTDTQYF. DNA for the CDR3: TGCGCCAGCAGCCAAGAGTGGACAGGAGCACCCAACACAGATACGCAGTATTTT.

The chain carries TRBV7-9 and TRBJ2-7; D may be TRBD1 (6 bases). V lost 5 bases to trimming and J lost 6 bases, with 20 bases between them. The CDR3 contains 15 residues. In germline, CDR1 is SEHNR, CDR2 FQNEAQ (reference sequence). CDR3 DNA sequence: TGTGCCAGCAGCGTAAGAAGGACAGTTTTAAGCGAGCAGTACTTC. It translates to CASSVRRTVLSEQYF.

The J gene is TRBJ2-1, the V gene TRBV10-3; D unresolved. Germline V gene sequence: CDR1 ENHRY, CDR2 SYGVKD. Between the trimmed V and J ends, which lost 0 bases and 5 bases, there was a span of 5 bases. CDR3 length: 13 residues. The CDR3 nucleotides are TGTGCCATCAGTGAGTCGCCCAACAATGAGCAGTTCTTC. Protein: CAISESPNNEQFF.

The rearrangement links TRBV27 to TRBJ2-1; D is possibly TRBD1 (5 bases). Germline V gene sequence: CDR1 MNHEY, CDR2 SMNVEV (reference sequence). The V end was cut by 5 bases, the J end by 6 bases, with 17 bases between. CDR3 length: 15 residues. The CDR3 sequence: CASSPQGGHSNEQFF. DNA of the CDR3: TGTGCCAGCAGTCCCCAGGGCGGTCACAGCAATGAGCAGTTCTTC.

The V gene is TRBV19, the J gene TRBJ2-3; TRBD2 matches 11 bases. The germline V gene has CDR1 LNHDA and CDR2 SQIVND (reference sequence). The CDR3 length is 16 residues. Trimming at V came to 9 bases and at J to 1 base, leaving 9 bases not matched to a gene. CDR3 DNA: TGTGCCAGCAGACGAACTAGCGGGGGAGGCACAGATACGCAGTATTTT. Protein product: CASRRTSGGGTDTQYF.

This clonotype has at least ten counts. This sequence joins TRBV3-1 and TRBJ1-4; D perhaps matches TRBD1 (5 bases). CDR3 size: 15 residues. Germline-derived CDR1 and CDR2 are LGHDT and YNNKEL (reference sequence). Between the trimmed V and J ends, which lost 4 bases and 8 bases, there was a span of 17 bases. The CDR3 loop is CASSLFGGGGEKLFF. Here the CDR3 DNA reads TGTGCCAGCAGCCTATTCGGGGGAGGTGGAGAAAAACTGTTTTTT.

This clonotype was observed many times. Written as DNA, the CDR3 is TGTGCCAGCAGGGCTCGACAAAGGGAGACCCAGTACTTC. It encodes CASRARQRETQYF. The rearrangement links TRBV12-3 or TRBV12-4 to TRBJ2-5, with D uncertain. Trimming stripped 6 bases from V and 5 bases from J, with 13 bases between. This CDR3 has 13 amino acids.